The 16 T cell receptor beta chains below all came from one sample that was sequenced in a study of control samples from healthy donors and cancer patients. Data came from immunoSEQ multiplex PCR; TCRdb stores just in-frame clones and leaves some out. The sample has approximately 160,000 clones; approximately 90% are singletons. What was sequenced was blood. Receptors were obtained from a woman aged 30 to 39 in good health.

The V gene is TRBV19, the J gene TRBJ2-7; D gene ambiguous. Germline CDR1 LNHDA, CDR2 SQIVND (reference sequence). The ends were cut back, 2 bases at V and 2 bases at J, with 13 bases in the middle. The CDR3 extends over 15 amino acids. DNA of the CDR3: TGTGCCAGTAGTATAAAGGCTCTCCCCACCTACGAGCAGTACTTC. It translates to CASSIKALPTYEQYF.

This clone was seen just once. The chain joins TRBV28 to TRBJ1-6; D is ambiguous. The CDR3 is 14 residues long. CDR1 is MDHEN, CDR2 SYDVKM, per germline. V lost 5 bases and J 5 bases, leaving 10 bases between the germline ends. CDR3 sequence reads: CASSPGPNNSPLHF. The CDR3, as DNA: TGTGCCAGCAGTCCCGGGCCCAATAATTCACCCCTCCACTTT.

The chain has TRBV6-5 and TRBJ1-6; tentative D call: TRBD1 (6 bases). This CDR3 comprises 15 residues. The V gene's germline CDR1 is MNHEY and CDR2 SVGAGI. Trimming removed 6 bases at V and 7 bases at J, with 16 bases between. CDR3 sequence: CASRQGGQGNSPLHF. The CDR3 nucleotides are TGTGCCAGCAGACAGGGAGGGCAGGGGAATTCACCCCTCCACTTT.

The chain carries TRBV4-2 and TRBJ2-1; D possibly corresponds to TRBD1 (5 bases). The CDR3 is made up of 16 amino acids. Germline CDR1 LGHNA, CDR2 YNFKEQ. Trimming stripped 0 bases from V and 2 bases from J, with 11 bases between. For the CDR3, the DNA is TGTGCCAGCAGCCAAGAATCCAGGGCCCCCTACAATGAGCAGTTCTTC. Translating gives CASSQESRAPYNEQFF.

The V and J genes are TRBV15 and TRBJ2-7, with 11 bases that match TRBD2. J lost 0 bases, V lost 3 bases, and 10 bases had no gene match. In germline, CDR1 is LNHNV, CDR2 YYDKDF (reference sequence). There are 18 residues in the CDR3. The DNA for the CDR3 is TGTGCCACCAGCAGGCCGACTAGCGGGGAGGGGGGCTCCTACGAGCAGTACTTC. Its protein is CATSRPTSGEGGSYEQYF.

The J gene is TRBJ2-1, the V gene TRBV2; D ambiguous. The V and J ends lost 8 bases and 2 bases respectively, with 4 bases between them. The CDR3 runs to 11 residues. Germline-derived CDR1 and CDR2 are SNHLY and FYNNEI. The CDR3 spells CASATYNEQFF. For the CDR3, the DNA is TGTGCCAGCGCCACCTACAATGAGCAGTTCTTC.

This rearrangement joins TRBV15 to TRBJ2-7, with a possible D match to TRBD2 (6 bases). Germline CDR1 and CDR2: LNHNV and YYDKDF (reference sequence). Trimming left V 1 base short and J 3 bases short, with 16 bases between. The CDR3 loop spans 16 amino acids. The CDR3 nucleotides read TGTGCCACCAGCAGAGGACACGGACTACTCCTCTACGAGCAGTACTTC. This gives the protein CATSRGHGLLLYEQYF.

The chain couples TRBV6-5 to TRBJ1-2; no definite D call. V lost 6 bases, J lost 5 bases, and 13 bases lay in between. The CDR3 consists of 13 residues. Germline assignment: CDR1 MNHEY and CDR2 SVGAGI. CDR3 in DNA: TGTGCCAGCAGGGCCAGTGGGAGTTATGGCTACACCTTC. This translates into CASRASGSYGYTF.

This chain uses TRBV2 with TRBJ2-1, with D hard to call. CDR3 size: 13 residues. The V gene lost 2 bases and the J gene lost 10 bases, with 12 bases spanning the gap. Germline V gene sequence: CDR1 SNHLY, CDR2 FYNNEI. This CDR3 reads CASSETKRLEQFF. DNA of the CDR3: TGTGCCAGCAGTGAAACGAAGAGGCTAGAGCAGTTCTTC.

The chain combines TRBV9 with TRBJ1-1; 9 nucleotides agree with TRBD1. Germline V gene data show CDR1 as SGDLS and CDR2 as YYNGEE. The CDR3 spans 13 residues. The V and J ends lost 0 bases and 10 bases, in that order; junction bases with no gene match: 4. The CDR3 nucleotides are TGTGCCAGCAGCGTAGCGGGACAGGGTCCAGCTTTCTTT. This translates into CASSVAGQGPAFF.

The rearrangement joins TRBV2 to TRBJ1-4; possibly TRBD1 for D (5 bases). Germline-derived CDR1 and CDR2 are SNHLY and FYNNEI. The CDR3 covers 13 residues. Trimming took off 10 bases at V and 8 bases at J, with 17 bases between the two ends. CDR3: CAKGIKSGEKLFF. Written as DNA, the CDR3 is TGTGCCAAGGGGATAAAGTCAGGGGAAAAACTGTTTTTT.

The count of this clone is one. Here the CDR3 reads CASSPQAYNEQFF. The CDR3 DNA follows: TGTGCCAGCTCACCACAGGCTTACAATGAGCAGTTCTTC. The chain uses TRBV18 and TRBJ2-1; no reliable D call. V shed 1 base and J shed 4 bases, with 5 bases lying between them. This CDR3 is 13 amino acids long. Germline values: CDR1 KGHSH, CDR2 LQKENI.

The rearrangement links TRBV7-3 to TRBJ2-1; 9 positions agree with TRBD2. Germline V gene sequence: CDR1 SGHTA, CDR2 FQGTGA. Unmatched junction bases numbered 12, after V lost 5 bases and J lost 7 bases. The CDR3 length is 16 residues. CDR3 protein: CASSLLPLAGRNEQFF. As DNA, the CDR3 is TGTGCCAGCAGCCTCTTACCTCTAGCGGGGAGGAATGAGCAGTTCTTC.

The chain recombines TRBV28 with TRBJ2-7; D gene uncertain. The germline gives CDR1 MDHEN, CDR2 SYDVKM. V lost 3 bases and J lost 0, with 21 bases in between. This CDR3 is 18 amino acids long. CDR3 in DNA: TGTGCCAGCAGTTTCCCCCGCCTGGCCGCCGTGAGCTCCTACGAGCAGTACTTC. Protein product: CASSFPRLAAVSSYEQYF. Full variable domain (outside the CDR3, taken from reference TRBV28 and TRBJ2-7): DVKVTQSSRYLVKRTGEKVFLECVQDMDHENMFWYRQDPGLGLRLIYFSYDVKMKEKGDIPEGYSVSREKKERFSLILESASTNQTSMYLCASSFPRLAAVSSYEQYFGPGTRLTVT.

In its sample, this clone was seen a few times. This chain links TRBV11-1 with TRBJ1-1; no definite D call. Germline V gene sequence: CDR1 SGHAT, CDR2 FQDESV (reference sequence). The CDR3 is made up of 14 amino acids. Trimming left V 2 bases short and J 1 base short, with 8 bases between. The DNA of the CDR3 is TGTGCCAGCAGCTTAAGGCGATCGAACACTGAAGCTTTCTTT. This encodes CASSLRRSNTEAFF.

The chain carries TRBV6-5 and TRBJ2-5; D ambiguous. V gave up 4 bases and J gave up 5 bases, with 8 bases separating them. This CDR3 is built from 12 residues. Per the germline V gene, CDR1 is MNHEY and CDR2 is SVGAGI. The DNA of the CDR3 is TGTGCCAGCAGTTCGACCTGGGAGACCCAGTACTTC. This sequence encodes CASSSTWETQYF.